This T cell receptor (beta chain) was found in a study of CD8 T cells in ankylosing spondylitis. This clonotype occurred a few times. Its target is not known. MiXCR, applied by TCRdb to the 5' RACE reads, yields one record per CDR3 protein. The table records some 240,000 distinct CDR3 sequences, around 9.1% of them present only once. This CDR3 is built from 13 residues. Germline CDR1 reads GTSNPN; CDR2 reads SVGIG (reference sequence). V was clipped by 2 bases and J by 5 bases, with 12 bases between them. Study results and limitations: Matched synovial fluid from ankylosing spondylitis patients was reported to be enriched for disease-linked clones.

This TCR was recovered from a male donor with ankylosing spondylitis or in good health (not recorded which). Sequencing was done on a sample of blood, either unsorted or a sorted T cell fraction (not recorded which). The V gene is TRBV30, the J gene TRBJ1-1; D ambiguous. CDR3 coding DNA: TGTGCCTGGAGTTCAACCCCGGGGACTGAAGCTTTCTTT. Translation gives CAWSSTPGTEAFF.